The 8 T cell receptor beta chains in this list originate from one sample, sequenced in a study of blood T cell repertoires in COVID-19. Sequenced by immunoSEQ multiplex PCR; TCRdb stores in-frame clones only, minus some. The sample has around 370,000 clones; around 87% are singletons. The sample taken for sequencing was peripheral blood. The receptors originated from a woman between 45 and 60 years old with COVID-19, enrolled during active disease.

The DNA of the CDR3 is TGTGCCAGCAGCCCCCGTCGGGGGAACACTGAAGCTTTCTTT. As protein: CASSPRRGNTEAFF. The rearrangement links TRBV7-3 to TRBJ1-1; D is uncertain. The germline V and J ends were trimmed by 5 bases and 1 base, with 11 bases remaining between them. Germline-derived CDR1 and CDR2 are SGHTA and FQGTGA. The CDR3 has 14 amino acids.

The V and J genes are TRBV2 and TRBJ1-5; D gene uncertain. V gave up 4 bases and J gave up 5 bases, with 15 bases separating them. The CDR3 runs to 15 residues. Germline CDR1 SNHLY, CDR2 FYNNEI. DNA of the CDR3: TGTGCCAGCAGTGTTCGAGGGTTTGCCGATCAGCCCCAGCATTTT. Its protein product is CASSVRGFADQPQHF.

The V gene is TRBV30, the J gene TRBJ2-2; TRBD2 matches 7 bases. V lost 2 bases, J lost 6 bases, and 9 bases stayed unmatched. Germline loops: CDR1 GTSNPN, CDR2 SVGIG (reference sequence). This CDR3 has 15 residues. The CDR3 coding sequence is TGTGCCTGGAGTTTTACGGGAGGAGCTGCCGGGGAGCTGTTTTTT. Amino acids: CAWSFTGGAAGELFF.

The chain employs TRBV4-1 and TRBJ2-7; D is undetermined. The V and J ends lost 0 bases and 0 bases respectively, with 12 bases between them. The CDR3 is 16 amino acids. Germline loops: CDR1 MGHRA, CDR2 YSYEKL. The CDR3, as DNA: TGCGCCAGCAGCCAAGATAATACAAGAAGCTCCTACGAGCAGTACTTC. Translated, it gives CASSQDNTRSSYEQYF.

In DNA, the CDR3 is TGTGCCTGGAACCCGAACAGGGGATTCGATCAGCCCCAGCATTTT. This codes for CAWNPNRGFDQPQHF. The chain combines TRBV30 with TRBJ1-5; 7 bases map to TRBD1. There are 15 residues in the CDR3. Germline V lookup: CDR1 GTSNPN, CDR2 SVGIG (reference sequence). V gave up 4 bases and J gave up 5 bases; unmatched junction bases: 11.

The rearrangement links TRBV7-6 to TRBJ1-4; possibly TRBD1 for D (6 bases). The CDR3 runs to 14 residues. The ends were cut back, 0 bases at V and 7 bases at J, with 9 bases in the middle. Germline CDR1 reads SGHVS; CDR2 reads FNYEAQ. This CDR3 reads CASSLAGAREKLFF. Written as DNA, the CDR3 is TGTGCCAGCAGCTTAGCGGGGGCTCGTGAAAAACTGTTTTTT.

The table lists this clone with a few counts. The chain carries TRBV7-2 and TRBJ2-1, with a weak D call TRBD2 (6 bases). Germline CDR1 reads SGHTA; CDR2 reads FQGNSA. The V gene lost 5 bases and the J gene lost 11 bases, with 13 bases spanning the gap. The CDR3 runs 12 residues. CDR3 sequence (DNA): TGTGCCAGCAGCGGGGTGGCGGGGCAGCAGTTCTTC. Translated: CASSGVAGQQFF.

This chain connects TRBV11-2 to TRBJ2-7, with 8 bases matching TRBD2. Germline-derived CDR1 and CDR2 are SGHAT and FQNNGV. This CDR3 comprises 20 residues. The V gene end was trimmed by 0 bases and the J gene end by 0 bases; junction bases not matched to a gene: 16. The CDR3 here is CASSLDSAGVGTPYSYEQYF. The CDR3 DNA reads TGTGCCAGCAGCTTAGATTCAGCGGGGGTCGGGACACCATACTCCTACGAGCAGTACTTC.